The source of this T cell receptor beta chain is a study of T cells in Graves' hyperthyroidism and ophthalmopathy. PBMCs were obtained from roughly 10 ml fresh peripheral blood. The CDR3 regions of TCR beta were amplified from RNA transcripts. First-round RT-PCR with HTBI primers amplified the TCR CDR3 region. From the multiplex PCR reads, TCRdb called clonotypes with MiXCR, one entry per CDR3 protein. The table shows 280,000 or so distinct CDR3 sequences, with roughly 15% occurring only once. The J segment lost 2 bases and the V segment lost 6 bases, leaving 10 bases of the junction unmatched. The V gene's germline CDR1 is MNHNS and CDR2 SASEGT. This CDR3 region has 16 residues. This clonotype was seen a few times.

The sample consisted of blood. The rearrangement joins TRBV6-1 to TRBJ1-3, with 7 bases lining up with TRBD1. The clonotype was recovered from a woman in her forties or fifties with Graves' hyperthyroidism that later progressed to Graves' ophthalmopathy. CDR3 coding DNA: TGTGCCAGCAGACCCCACCGAGGACAGGCTGGAAACACCATATATTTT. Residues: CASRPHRGQAGNTIYF.